This T cell receptor beta chain was recorded in a study of blood T cell repertoires in COVID-19. This CDR3 has 14 amino acids. V was cut by 4 bases and J by 2 bases, with 9 bases left in between. Per the germline V gene, CDR1 is SNHLY and CDR2 is FYNNEI. Clones were sequenced by immunoSEQ multiplex PCR, and TCRdb holds only the in-frame ones, with some missing. The data show about 81,000 clones, around nine tenths seen once. The sequence came from a woman aged 45-65 years with acute COVID-19. Sequencing was carried out using PBMCs or T cells enriched from blood (not recorded which). The rearrangement uses TRBV2 and TRBJ2-1, with D maybe TRBD2 (5 bases). The CDR3 spells CASSAGRTYNEQFF. The CDR3 DNA reads TGTGCCAGCAGTGCGGGGAGAACCTACAATGAGCAGTTCTTC.